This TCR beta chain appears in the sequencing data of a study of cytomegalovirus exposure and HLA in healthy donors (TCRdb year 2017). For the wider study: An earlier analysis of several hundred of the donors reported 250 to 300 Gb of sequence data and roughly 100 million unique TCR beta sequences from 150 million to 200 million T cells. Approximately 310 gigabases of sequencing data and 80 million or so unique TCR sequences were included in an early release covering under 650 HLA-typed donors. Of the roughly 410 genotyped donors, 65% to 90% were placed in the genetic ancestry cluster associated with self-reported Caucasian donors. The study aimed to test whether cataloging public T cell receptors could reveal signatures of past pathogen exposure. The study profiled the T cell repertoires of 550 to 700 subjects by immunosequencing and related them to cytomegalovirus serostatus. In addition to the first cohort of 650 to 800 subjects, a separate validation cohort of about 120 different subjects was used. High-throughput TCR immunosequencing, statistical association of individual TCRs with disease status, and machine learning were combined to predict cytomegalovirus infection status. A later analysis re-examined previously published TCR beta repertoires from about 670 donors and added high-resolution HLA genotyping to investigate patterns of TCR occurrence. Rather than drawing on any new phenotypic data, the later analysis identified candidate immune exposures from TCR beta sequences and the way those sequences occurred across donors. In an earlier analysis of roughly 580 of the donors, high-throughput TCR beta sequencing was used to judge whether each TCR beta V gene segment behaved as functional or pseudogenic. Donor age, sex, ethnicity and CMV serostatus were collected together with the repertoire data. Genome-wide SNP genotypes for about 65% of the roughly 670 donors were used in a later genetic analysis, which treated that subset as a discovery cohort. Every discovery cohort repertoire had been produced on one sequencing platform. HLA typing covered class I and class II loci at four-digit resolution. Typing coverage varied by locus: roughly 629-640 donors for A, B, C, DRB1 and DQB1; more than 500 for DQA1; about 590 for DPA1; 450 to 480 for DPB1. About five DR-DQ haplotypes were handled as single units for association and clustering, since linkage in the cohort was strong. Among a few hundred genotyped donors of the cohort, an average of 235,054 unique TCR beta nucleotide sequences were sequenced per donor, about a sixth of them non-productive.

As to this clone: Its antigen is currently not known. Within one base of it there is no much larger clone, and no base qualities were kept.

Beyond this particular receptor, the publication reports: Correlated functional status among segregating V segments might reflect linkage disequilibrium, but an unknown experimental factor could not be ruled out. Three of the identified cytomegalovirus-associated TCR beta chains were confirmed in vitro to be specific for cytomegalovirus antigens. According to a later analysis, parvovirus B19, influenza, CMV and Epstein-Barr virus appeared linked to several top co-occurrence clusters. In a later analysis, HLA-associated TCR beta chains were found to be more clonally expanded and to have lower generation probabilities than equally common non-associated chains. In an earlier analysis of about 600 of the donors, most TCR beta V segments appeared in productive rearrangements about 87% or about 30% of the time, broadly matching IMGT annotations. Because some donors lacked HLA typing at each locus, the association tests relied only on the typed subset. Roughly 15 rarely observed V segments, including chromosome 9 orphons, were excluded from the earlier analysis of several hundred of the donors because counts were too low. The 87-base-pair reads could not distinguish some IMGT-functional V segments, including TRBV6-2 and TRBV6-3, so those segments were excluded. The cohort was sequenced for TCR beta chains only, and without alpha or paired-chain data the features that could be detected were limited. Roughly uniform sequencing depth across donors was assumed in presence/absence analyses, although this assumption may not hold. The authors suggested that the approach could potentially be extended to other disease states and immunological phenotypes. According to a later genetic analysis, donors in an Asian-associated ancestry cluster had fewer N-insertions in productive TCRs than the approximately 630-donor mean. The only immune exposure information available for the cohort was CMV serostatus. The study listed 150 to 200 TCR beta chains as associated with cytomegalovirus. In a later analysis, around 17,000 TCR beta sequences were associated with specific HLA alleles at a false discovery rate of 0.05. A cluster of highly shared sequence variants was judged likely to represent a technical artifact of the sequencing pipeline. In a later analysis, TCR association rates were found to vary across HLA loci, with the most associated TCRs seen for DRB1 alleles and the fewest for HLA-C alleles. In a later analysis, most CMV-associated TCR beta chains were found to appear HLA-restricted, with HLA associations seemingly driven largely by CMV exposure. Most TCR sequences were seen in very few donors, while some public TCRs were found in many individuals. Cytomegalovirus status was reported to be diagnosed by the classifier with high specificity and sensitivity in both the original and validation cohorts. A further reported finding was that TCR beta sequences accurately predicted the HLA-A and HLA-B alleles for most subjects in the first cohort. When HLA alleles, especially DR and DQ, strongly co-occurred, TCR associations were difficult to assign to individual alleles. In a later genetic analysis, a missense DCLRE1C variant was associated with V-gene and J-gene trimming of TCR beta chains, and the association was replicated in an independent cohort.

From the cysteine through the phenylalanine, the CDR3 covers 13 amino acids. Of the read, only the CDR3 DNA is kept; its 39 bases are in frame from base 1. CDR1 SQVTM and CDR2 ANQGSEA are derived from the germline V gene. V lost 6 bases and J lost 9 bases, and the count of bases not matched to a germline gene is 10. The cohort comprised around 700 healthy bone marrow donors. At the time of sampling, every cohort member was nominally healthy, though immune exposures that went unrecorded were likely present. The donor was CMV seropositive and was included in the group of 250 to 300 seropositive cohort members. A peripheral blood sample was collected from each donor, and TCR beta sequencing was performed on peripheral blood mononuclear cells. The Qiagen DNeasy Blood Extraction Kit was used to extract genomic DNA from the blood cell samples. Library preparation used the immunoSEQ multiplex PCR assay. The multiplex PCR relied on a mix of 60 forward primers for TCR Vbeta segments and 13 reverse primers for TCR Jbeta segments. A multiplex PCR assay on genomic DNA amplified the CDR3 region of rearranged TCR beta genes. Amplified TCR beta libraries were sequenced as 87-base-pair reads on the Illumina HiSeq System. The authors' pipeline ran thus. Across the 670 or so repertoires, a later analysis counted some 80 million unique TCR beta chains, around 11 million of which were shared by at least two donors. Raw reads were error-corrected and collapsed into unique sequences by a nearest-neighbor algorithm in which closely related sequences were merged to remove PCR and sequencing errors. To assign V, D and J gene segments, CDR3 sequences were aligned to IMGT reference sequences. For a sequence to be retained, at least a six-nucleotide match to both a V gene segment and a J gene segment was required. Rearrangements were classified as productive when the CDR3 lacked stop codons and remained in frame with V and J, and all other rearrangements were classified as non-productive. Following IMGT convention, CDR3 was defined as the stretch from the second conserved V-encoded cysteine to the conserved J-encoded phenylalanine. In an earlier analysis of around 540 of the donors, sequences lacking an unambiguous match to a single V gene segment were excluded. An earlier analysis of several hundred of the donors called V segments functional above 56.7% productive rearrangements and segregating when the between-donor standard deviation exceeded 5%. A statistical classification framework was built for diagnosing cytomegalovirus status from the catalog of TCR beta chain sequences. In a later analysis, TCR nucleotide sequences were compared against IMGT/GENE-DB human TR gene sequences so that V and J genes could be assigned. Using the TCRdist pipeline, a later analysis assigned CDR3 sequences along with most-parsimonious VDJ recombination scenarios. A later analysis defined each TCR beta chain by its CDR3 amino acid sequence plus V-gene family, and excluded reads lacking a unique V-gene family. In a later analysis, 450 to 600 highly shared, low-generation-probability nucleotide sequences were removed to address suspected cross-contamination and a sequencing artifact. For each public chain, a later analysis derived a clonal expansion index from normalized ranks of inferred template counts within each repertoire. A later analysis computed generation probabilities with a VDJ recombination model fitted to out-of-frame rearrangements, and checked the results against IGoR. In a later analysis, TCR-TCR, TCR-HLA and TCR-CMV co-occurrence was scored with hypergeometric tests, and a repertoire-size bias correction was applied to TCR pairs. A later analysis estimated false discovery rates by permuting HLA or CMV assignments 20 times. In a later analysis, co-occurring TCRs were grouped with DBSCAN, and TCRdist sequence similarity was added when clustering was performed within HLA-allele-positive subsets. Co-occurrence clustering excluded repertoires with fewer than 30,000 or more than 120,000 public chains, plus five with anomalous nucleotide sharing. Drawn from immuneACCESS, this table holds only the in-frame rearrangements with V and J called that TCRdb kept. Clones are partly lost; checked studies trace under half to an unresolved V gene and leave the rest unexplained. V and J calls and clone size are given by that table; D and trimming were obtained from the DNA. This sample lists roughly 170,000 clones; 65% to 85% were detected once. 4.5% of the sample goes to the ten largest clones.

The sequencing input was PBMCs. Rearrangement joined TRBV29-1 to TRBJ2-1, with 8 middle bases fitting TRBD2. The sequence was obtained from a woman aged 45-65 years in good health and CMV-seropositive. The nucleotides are TGCAGCGTCAGCGGGAGTGGTGACGGTGAGCAGTTCTTC. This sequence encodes CSVSGSGDGEQFF.